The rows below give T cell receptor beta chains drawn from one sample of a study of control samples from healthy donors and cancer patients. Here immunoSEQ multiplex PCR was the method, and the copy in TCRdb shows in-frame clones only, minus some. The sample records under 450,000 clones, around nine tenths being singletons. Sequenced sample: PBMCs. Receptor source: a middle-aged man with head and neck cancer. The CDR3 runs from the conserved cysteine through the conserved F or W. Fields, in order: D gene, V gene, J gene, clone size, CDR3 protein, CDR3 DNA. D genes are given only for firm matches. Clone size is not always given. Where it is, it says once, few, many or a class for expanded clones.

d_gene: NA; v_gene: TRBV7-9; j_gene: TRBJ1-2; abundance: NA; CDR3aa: CASNPPPGGPTGEYGYTF; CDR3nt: TGTGCCAGCAACCCCCCACCTGGGGGACCAACGGGGGAATATGGCTACACCTTC
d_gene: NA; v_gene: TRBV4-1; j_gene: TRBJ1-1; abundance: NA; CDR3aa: CASSQALDSPEAFF; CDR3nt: TGCGCCAGCAGCCAGGCCCTGGACAGTCCTGAAGCTTTCTTT
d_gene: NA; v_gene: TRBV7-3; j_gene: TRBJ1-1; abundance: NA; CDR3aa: CASSSENTEAFF; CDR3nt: TGTGCCAGCAGCTCCGAGAACACTGAAGCTTTCTTT
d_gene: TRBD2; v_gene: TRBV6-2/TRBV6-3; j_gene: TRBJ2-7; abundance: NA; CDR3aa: CASSPRTSGIAYEQYF; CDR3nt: TGTGCCAGCAGTCCACGGACTAGCGGGATTGCGTACGAGCAGTACTTC
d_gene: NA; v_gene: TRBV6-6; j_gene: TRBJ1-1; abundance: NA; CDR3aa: CASSYPQPNTEAFF; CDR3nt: TGTGCCAGCAGTTATCCTCAGCCGAACACTGAAGCTTTCTTT
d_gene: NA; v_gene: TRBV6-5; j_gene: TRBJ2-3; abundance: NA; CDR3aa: CASSYRRGTDTQYF; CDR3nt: TGTGCCAGCAGTTACCGTCGGGGCACAGATACGCAGTATTTT
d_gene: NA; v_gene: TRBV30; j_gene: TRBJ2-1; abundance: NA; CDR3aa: CARGGDSSYNEQFF; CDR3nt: TGTGCAAGGGGAGGGGACAGCTCCTACAATGAGCAGTTCTTC
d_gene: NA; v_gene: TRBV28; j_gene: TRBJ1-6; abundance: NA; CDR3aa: CASSLLNSPLHF; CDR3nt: TGTGCCAGCAGTTTACTTAATTCACCCCTCCACTTT
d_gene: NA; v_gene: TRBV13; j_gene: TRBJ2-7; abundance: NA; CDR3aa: CASSDSRGQQYF; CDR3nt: TGTGCCAGCAGCGACAGCAGGGGCCAGCAGTACTTC
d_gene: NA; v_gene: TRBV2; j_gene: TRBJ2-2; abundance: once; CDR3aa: CATRARETGELFF; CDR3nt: TGTGCCACCAGGGCCCGGGAGACCGGGGAGCTGTTTTTT
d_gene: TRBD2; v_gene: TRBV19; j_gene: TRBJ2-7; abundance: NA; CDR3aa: CASSMQREGREQYF; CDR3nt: TGTGCCAGTAGTATGCAGCGGGAGGGCCGAGAGCAGTACTTC
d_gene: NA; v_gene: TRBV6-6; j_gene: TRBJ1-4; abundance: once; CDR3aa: CASSPYGGKYEKLFF; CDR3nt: TGTGCCAGCAGTCCCTATGGAGGGAAATATGAAAAACTGTTTTTT
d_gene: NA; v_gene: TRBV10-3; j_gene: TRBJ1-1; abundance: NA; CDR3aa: CAISDPDRDRGNTEAFF; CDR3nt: TGTGCCATCAGTGACCCGGACAGAGACCGTGGCAACACTGAAGCTTTCTTT
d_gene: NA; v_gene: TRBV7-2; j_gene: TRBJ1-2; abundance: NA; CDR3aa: CASSFTGLRGYTF; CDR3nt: TGTGCCAGCAGCTTTACAGGGCTTAGAGGCTACACCTTC
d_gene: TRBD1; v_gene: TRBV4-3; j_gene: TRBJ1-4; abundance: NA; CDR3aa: CASSAGTGDEKLFF; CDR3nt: TGCGCCAGCAGCGCCGGAACAGGGGATGAAAAACTGTTTTTT
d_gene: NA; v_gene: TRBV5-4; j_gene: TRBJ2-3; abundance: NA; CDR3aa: CASSRVGALTDTQYF; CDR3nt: TGTGCCAGCAGCCGGGTGGGGGCCCTCACAGATACGCAGTATTTT
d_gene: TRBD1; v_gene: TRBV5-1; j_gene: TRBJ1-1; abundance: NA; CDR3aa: CASKPGQGAGGNTEAFF; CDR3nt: TGCGCCAGCAAACCGGGACAGGGGGCTGGTGGGAACACTGAAGCTTTCTTT
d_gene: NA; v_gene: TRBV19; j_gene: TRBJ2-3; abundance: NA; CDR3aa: CASSIAPPEFDTQYF; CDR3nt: TGTGCCAGTAGTATAGCCCCGCCGGAGTTTGATACGCAGTATTTT
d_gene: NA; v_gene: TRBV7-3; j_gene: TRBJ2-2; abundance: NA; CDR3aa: CASSLTSRTGELFF; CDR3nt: TGTGCCAGCAGCTTGACTAGTCGCACCGGGGAGCTGTTTTTT
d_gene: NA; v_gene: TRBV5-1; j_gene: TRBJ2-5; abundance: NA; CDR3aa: CASSFGGRYQETQYF; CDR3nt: TGCGCCAGCAGCTTCGGTGGGAGGTACCAAGAGACCCAGTACTTC
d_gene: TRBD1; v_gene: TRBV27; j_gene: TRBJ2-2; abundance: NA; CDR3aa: CASSWGQSTGELFF; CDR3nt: TGTGCCAGCAGTTGGGGACAGAGCACCGGGGAGCTGTTTTTT
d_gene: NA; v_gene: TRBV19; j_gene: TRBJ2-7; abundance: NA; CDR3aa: CASSIGGSYEQYF; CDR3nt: TGTGCCAGTAGTATAGGTGGCAGCTACGAGCAGTACTTC
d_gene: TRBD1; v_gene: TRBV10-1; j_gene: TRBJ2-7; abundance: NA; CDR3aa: CASSGQGAIYEQYF; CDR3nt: TGCGCCAGCAGTGGACAGGGGGCGATCTACGAGCAGTACTTC
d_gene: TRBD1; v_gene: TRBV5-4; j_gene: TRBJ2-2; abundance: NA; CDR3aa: CASSLGGADTGELFF; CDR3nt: TGTGCCAGCAGCTTAGGGGGCGCGGACACCGGGGAGCTGTTTTTT
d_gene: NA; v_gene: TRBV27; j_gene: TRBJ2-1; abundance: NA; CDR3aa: CASSLFSVGLEVNEQFF; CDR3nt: TGTGCCAGCAGTTTGTTTTCCGTGGGACTCGAGGTGAATGAGCAGTTCTTC
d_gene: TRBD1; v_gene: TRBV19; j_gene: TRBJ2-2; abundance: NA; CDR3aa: CASSHILDRGYTGELFF; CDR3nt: TGTGCCAGTAGCCATATCCTGGACAGGGGTTACACCGGGGAGCTGTTTTTT
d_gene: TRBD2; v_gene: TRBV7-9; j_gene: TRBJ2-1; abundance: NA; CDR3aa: CASSLAPREDYNEQFF; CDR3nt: TGTGCCAGCAGCTTAGCTCCGCGGGAGGACTACAATGAGCAGTTCTTC
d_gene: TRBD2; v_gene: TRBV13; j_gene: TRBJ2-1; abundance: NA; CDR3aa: CAIRLTSGRSPYNEQFF; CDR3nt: TGTGCCATCCGACTTACTAGCGGGAGATCTCCCTACAATGAGCAGTTCTTC
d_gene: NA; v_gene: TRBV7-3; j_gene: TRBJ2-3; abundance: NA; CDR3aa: CASSLNDLDTQYF; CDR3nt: TGTGCCAGCAGCTTAAACGACTTAGATACGCAGTATTTT
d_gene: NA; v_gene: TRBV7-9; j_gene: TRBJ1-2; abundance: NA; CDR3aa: CASSLDGYGYTF; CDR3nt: TGTGCCAGCAGCTTAGACGGCTATGGCTACACCTTC
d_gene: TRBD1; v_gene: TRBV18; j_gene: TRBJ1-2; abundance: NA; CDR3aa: CASRNDRGGGYTF; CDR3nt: TGTGCCAGCCGTAACGACAGGGGCGGCGGCTACACCTTC
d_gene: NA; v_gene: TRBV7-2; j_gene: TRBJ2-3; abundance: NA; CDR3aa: CASSLASPKTTDTQYF; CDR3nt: TGTGCCAGCAGCTTAGCCTCCCCCAAGACTACAGATACGCAGTATTTT
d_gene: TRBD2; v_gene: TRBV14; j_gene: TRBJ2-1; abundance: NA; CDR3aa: CASSQFLLAGAEYNEQFF; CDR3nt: TGTGCCAGCAGCCAGTTCCTCTTAGCGGGAGCGGAGTACAATGAGCAGTTCTTC
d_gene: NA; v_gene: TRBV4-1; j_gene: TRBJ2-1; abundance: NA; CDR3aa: CASSQGPSSYNEQFF; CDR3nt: TGCGCCAGCAGCCAAGGCCCTAGCTCCTACAATGAGCAGTTCTTC
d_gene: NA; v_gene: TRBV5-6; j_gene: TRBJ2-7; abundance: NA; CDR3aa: CASSLGGGTFEQYF; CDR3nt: TGTGCCAGCAGCTTGGGAGGGGGGACGTTCGAGCAGTACTTC
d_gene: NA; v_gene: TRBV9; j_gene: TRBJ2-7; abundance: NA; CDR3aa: CASSPRTSYEQYF; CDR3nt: TGTGCCAGCAGCCCGCGGACTTCTTACGAGCAGTACTTC
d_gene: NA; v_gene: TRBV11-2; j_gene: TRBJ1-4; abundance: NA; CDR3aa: CASSSGRAGEKLFF; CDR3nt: TGTGCCAGCAGCTCGGGCAGGGCAGGTGAAAAACTGTTTTTT
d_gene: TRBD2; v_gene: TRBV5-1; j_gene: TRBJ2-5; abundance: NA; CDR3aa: CASSSGERGGMETQYF; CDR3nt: TGCGCCAGCAGTTCTGGAGAGCGGGGGGGAATGGAGACCCAGTACTTC
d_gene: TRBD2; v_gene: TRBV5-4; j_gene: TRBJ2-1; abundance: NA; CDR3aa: CASSLRGGLDEQFF; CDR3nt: TGTGCCAGCAGCCTGCGGGGGGGCCTTGATGAGCAGTTCTTC
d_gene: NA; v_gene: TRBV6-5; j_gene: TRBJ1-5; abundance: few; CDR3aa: CASSRNRGNQPQHF; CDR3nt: TGTGCCAGCAGCAGGAACAGGGGCAATCAGCCCCAGCATTTT
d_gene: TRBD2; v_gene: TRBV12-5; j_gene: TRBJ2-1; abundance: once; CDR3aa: CASGLRLAGDDEQFF; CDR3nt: TGTGCTAGTGGTTTGAGGCTAGCGGGAGACGATGAGCAGTTCTTC
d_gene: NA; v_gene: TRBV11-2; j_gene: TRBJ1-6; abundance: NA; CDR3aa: CASRGPGASSSYNSPLHF; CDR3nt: TGTGCCAGCAGGGGTCCGGGAGCGTCGAGCTCCTATAATTCACCCCTCCACTTT
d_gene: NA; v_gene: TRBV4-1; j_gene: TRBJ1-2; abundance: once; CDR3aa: CASSENTGTDYGYTF; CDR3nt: TGCGCCAGCAGCGAGAACACCGGGACGGACTATGGCTACACCTTC
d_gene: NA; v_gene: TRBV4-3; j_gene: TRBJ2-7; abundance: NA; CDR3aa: CASSQGQYEITYEQYF; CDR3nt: TGCGCCAGCAGCCAAGGGCAGTATGAGATAACCTACGAGCAGTACTTC
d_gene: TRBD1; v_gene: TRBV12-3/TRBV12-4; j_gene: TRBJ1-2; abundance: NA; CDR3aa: CASSLDRVGYTF; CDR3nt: TGTGCCAGCAGTCTCGACAGGGTGGGCTACACCTTC
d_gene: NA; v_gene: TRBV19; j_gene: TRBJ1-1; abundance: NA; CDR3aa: CASSIEEHTEAFF; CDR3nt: TGTGCCAGTAGTATAGAGGAGCACACTGAAGCTTTCTTT
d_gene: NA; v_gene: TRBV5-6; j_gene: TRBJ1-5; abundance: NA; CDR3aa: CASSDGQYNQPQHF; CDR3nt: TGTGCCAGCAGTGACGGACAGTACAATCAGCCCCAGCATTTT
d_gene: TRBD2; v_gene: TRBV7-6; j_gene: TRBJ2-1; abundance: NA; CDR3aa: CASSLTATSVAYNEQFF; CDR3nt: TGTGCCAGCAGCCTTACCGCGACTAGCGTTGCCTACAATGAGCAGTTCTTC
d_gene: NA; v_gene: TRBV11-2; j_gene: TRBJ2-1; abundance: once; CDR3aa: CASSLGHPSREAYNEQFF; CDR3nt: TGTGCCAGCAGCTTAGGGCATCCCTCGCGGGAAGCCTACAATGAGCAGTTCTTC
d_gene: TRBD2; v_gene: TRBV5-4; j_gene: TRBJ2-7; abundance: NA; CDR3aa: CASSRGGTGPGEVQYF; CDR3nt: TGTGCCAGCAGCCGGGGGGGTACGGGACCCGGAGAAGTGCAGTACTTC